Presented here are 20 T cell receptor beta chains from one specimen sequenced in a study of Ad26.COV2.S vaccination and SARS-CoV-2 variants. TCRdb's table, derived via immunoSEQ multiplex PCR, lists solely in-frame clones and lacks some. This table holds over 400,000 clones, around 93% found once. Indicated treatment: roughly 18 received Ad26.COV2.S at low or high dose, single or two shots; about 5 received placebo; per-sample allocation not given. Material that was analyzed had been drawn on day 63 after the first vaccine or placebo injection. The material was peripheral blood, obtained in a trial of Ad26.COV2.S vaccine versus placebo. The receptors originated from a person aged 18-65 years who received the Ad26.COV2.S COVID-19 vaccine or a placebo.

CDR3 residues: CASSLSRDGYTF. The CDR3 DNA is TGTGCCAGCAGCTTATCGCGGGATGGCTACACCTTC. The chain is built from TRBV11-2 and TRBJ1-2; D call uncertain. The CDR3 contains 12 residues. CDR1 and CDR2 from the germline V gene are SGHAT and FQNNGV. V lost 2 bases and J lost 6, with 7 bases in between.

The chain links TRBV5-6 to TRBJ1-2; D is possibly TRBD1 (6 bases). CDR1 and CDR2 (germline): SGHDT, YYEEEE. This CDR3 has 13 amino acids. Trimming cost V 2 bases and J 4 bases, with 9 bases left between them. Here the CDR3 reads CASSLQGRYGYTF. The CDR3 DNA is TGTGCCAGCAGCTTACAGGGTCGCTATGGCTACACCTTC.

The rearrangement uses TRBV5-1 and TRBJ1-1; possible D gene TRBD1, 6 bases. CDR3 length: 15 amino acids. V shed 4 bases and J shed 3 bases, with 16 bases lying between them. In germline, CDR1 is SGHRS, CDR2 YFSETQ. CDR3 in DNA: TGCGCCAGCAGCATACGGACAGAGAGCTACACTGAAGCTTTCTTT. The encoded protein is CASSIRTESYTEAFF.

The chain combines TRBV28 with TRBJ1-1, with 8 bases lining up with TRBD1. CDR3 length: 15 amino acids. Germline V lookup: CDR1 MDHEN, CDR2 SYDVKM. With V trimmed by 6 bases and J by 3 bases, 9 bases remained unmatched. In nucleotides, the CDR3 is TGTGCCAGCAGACCGGCAGGGGGCGGGGACACTGAAGCTTTCTTT. Amino acids: CASRPAGGGDTEAFF.

The V gene is TRBV7-9, the J gene TRBJ2-7, with 7 bases fitting TRBD1. The CDR3 is 13 amino acids. V dropped 4 bases and J dropped 5; count of bases not matched to a gene: 5. The germline V gene has CDR1 SEHNR and CDR2 FQNEAQ (reference sequence). The DNA of the CDR3 is TGTGCCAGCAGCTACCGGGACAGCCACGAGCAGTACTTC. Translation: CASSYRDSHEQYF. Drawing the rest from reference TRBV7-9 and TRBJ2-7, the complete variable domain is DTGVSQNPRHKITKRGQNVTFRCDPISEHNRLYWYRQTLGQGPEFLTYFQNEAQLEKSRLLSDRFSAERPKGSFSTLEIQRTEQGDSAMYLCASSYRDSHEQYFGPGTRLTVT.

The chain is built from TRBV5-4 and TRBJ2-2; D call uncertain. The CDR3 totals 16 residues. Germline values: CDR1 SGHNT, CDR2 YYREEE (reference sequence). The germline V and J ends were trimmed by 6 bases and 2 bases, with 17 bases remaining between them. This chain's CDR3 is CASTPRQAANTGELFF. CDR3 in DNA: TGTGCCAGCACCCCGCGCCAGGCGGCAAACACCGGGGAGCTGTTTTTT.

This sequence joins TRBV28 and TRBJ2-7; possibly TRBD1 for D (5 bases). The CDR3 has 14 residues. Looked up from germline, CDR1 is MDHEN and CDR2 is SYDVKM. Between the trimmed V and J ends, which lost 5 bases and 0 bases, there was a span of 11 bases. CDR3 loop: CASSGQGTSYEQYF. The DNA for the CDR3 is TGTGCCAGCAGTGGGCAGGGAACCTCCTACGAGCAGTACTTC.

The chain has TRBV9 and TRBJ1-2; D not certain. Trimming shortened V by 0 bases and J by 8 bases, and 11 bases separated the two germline ends. This CDR3 contains 13 residues. Germline-derived CDR1 and CDR2 are SGDLS and YYNGEE. CDR3 in amino acids: CASSVGENWGYTF. CDR3 in DNA: TGTGCCAGCAGCGTAGGGGAAAACTGGGGCTACACCTTC.

The gene calls are TRBV12-3 or TRBV12-4 and TRBJ2-2; D gene unclear. The CDR3 extends over 13 amino acids. The V end lost 4 bases, the J end lost 2 bases, and 5 bases lay between the germline ends. The CDR3 is CASSSENTGELFF. The CDR3 DNA reads as TGTGCCAGCAGTTCAGAAAACACCGGGGAGCTGTTTTTT.

The V call is TRBV7-6, the J call TRBJ1-2; TRBD1 agrees at 9 bases. Germline loops: CDR1 SGHVS, CDR2 FNYEAQ. The CDR3 runs 18 residues. V lost 0 bases to trimming and J lost 0 bases; unmatched junction nucleotides: 8. CDR3 DNA sequence: TGTGCCAGCAGCTTAGCGCCTCCCGGACAGGGGACTAACTATGGCTACACCTTC. It codes for CASSLAPPGQGTNYGYTF.

The chain uses TRBV19 and TRBJ2-7, with D possibly TRBD1 on 6 matching bases. Looked up from germline, CDR1 is LNHDA and CDR2 is SQIVND (reference sequence). The CDR3 consists of 14 residues. The ends were cut back, 5 bases at V and 1 base at J, with 12 bases in the middle. CDR3: CASSVTGTSYEQYF. CDR3 DNA: TGTGCCAGTAGTGTAACCGGGACATCCTACGAGCAGTACTTC.

The J gene is TRBJ2-5, the V gene TRBV3-1 (or the pseudogene TRBV3-2); D not certain. Germline V lookup: CDR1 LGHDT, CDR2 YNNKEL (reference sequence). CDR3 length: 15 amino acids. V gave up 1 base and J gave up 0 bases, with 9 bases separating them. CDR3 in amino acids: CASSQGAANQETQYF. CDR3 coding DNA: TGTGCCAGCAGCCAAGGGGCAGCAAACCAAGAGACCCAGTACTTC.

The chain links TRBV9 to TRBJ2-7, with D possibly being TRBD1 (5 bases). CDR3 length: 15 amino acids. Germline lookup yields CDR1 SGDLS and CDR2 YYNGEE. Trimming took off 0 bases at V and 4 bases at J, with 14 bases between the two ends. This CDR3 reads CASSVGAPQAYEQYF. The CDR3, as DNA: TGTGCCAGCAGCGTAGGGGCTCCACAGGCTTACGAGCAGTACTTC.

The rearrangement joins TRBV5-1 to TRBJ2-2; the D is unclear. V dropped 2 bases and J dropped 2 bases, with 7 bases sitting between them. The CDR3 is made up of 14 amino acids. CDR1 and CDR2 (germline): SGHRS, YFSETQ. CDR3 bases: TGCGCCAGCAGCTTACAGACAAACACCGGGGAGCTGTTTTTT. It encodes CASSLQTNTGELFF.

The chain employs TRBV11-2 and TRBJ1-6; D might be TRBD1 (5 bases). V lost 0 bases and J lost 4, with 13 bases in between. The CDR3 is 17 amino acids. Germline CDR1 reads SGHAT; CDR2 reads FQNNGV. CDR3 sequence reads: CASSLDQGGRYNSPLHF. The CDR3 DNA reads TGTGCCAGCAGCTTAGATCAGGGAGGGAGGTATAATTCACCCCTCCACTTT.

This chain uses TRBV29-1 with TRBJ1-4, with 7 bases aligning to TRBD1. The trim removed 4 bases at V and 10 bases at J, leaving 6 bases unmatched. Germline CDR1 reads SQVTM; CDR2 reads ANQGSEA. The CDR3 totals 12 residues. The CDR3 region has the DNA TGCAGCGTTGGGGACAGACGCGGAAAACTGTTTTTT. Protein product: CSVGDRRGKLFF.

V is TRBV11-2 and J is TRBJ2-2, with unresolved D. The germline CDR1 and CDR2 sequences are SGHAT and FQNNGV. The CDR3 is made up of 14 amino acids. Trimming left V 1 base short and J 1 base short, with 4 bases between. Written as DNA, the CDR3 is TGTGCCAGCAGCTTAGTGTGGAACACCGGGGAGCTGTTTTTT. Its protein is CASSLVWNTGELFF.

The genes are TRBV5-1 and TRBJ1-5, with no clear D. Germline CDR1 SGHRS, CDR2 YFSETQ. Between the trimmed V and J ends, which lost 4 bases and 1 base, there was a span of 9 bases. The CDR3 sequence is 14 residues long. Here the CDR3 reads CASSPDGSNQPQHF. The CDR3 DNA follows: TGCGCCAGCAGCCCGGACGGAAGCAATCAGCCCCAGCATTTT.

The chain has TRBV7-2 and TRBJ2-7; 10 nucleotides line up with TRBD2. CDR3 size: 14 residues. Germline lookup yields CDR1 SGHTA and CDR2 FQGNSA. V lost 4 bases and J lost 3; bases outside the gene matches: 3. CDR3 sequence: CASSSWTSGYEQYF. The CDR3, as DNA: TGTGCCAGCAGCTCTTGGACTAGCGGCTACGAGCAGTACTTC.

The chain recombines TRBV7-2 with TRBJ2-3; TRBD2 matches at 15 bases. The V gene end was trimmed by 0 bases and the J gene end by 4 bases; junction bases not matched to a gene: 5. In germline, CDR1 is SGHTA, CDR2 FQGNSA. The CDR3 has 18 residues. Here the CDR3 DNA reads TGTGCCAGCAGCTTAGCGCCCGGACTAGCGGGGGGGTCAGATACGCAGTATTTT. Protein: CASSLAPGLAGGSDTQYF.